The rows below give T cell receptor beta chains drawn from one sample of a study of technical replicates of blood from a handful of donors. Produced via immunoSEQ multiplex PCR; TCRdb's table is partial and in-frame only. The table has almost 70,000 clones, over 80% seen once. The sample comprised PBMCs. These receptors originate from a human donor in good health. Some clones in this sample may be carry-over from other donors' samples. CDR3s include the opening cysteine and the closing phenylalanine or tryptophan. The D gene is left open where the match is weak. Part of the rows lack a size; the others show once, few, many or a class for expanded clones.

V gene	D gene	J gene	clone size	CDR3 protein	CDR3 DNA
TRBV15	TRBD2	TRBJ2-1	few	CATSRRGGYEQFF	TGTGCCACCAGCAGGCGGGGGGGGTATGAGCAGTTCTTC
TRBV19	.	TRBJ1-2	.	CASSQEVGNYGYTF	TGTGCCAGTAGTCAGGAGGTGGGAAACTATGGCTACACCTTC
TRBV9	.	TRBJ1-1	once	CASSAPGDLGTEAFF	TGTGCCAGCAGCGCTCCAGGGGATCTGGGCACTGAAGCTTTCTTT
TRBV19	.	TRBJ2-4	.	CASYEGQGIQYF	TGTGCCTCTTATGAGGGACAAGGAATTCAGTACTTC
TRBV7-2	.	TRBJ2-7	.	CASSLDHGVGQYF	TGTGCCAGCAGCTTAGACCACGGGGTAGGGCAGTACTTC
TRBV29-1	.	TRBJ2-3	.	CSVEGVGAGHTDTQYF	TGCAGCGTTGAGGGGGTGGGAGCGGGCCACACAGATACGCAGTATTTT
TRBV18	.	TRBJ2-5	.	CASSPRTVRETQYF	TGTGCCAGCTCACCTCGGACTGTCCGGGAGACCCAGTACTTC
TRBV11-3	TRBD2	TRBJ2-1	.	CASSQLAGGNEQFF	TGTGCCAGCAGTCAACTAGCGGGAGGTAATGAGCAGTTCTTC
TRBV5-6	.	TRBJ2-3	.	CASARGGTQYF	TGTGCCAGCGCCCGAGGGGGTACGCAGTATTTT
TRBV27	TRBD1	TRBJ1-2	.	CASSESRGLYGYTF	TGTGCCAGCAGTGAAAGCAGGGGGCTCTATGGCTACACCTTC
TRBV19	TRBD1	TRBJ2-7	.	CASSIDGGQAYEQYF	TGTGCCAGTAGTATAGATGGGGGACAGGCCTACGAGCAGTACTTC
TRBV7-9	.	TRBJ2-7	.	CASSLTGYEQYF	TGTGCCAGCAGCTTAACAGGCTACGAGCAGTACTTC
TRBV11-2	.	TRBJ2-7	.	CASRNWGTRANYEQYF	TGTGCCAGCAGAAACTGGGGGACTCGGGCTAACTACGAGCAGTACTTC
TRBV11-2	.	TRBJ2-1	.	CASSLSRNSYNEQFF	TGTGCCAGCAGCTTAAGCCGCAATTCCTACAATGAGCAGTTCTTC
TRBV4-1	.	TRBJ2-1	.	CASSQGRDEQFF	TGCGCCAGCAGCCAAGGGCGGGATGAGCAGTTCTTC
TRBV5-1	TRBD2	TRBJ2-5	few	CASSLSAGGQETQYF	TGCGCCAGCAGCTTGTCAGCGGGGGGACAAGAGACCCAGTACTTC
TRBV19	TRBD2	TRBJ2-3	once	CASQGRRGDLDTQYF	TGTGCCAGCCAAGGACGGCGGGGGGATTTAGATACGCAGTATTTT